These 24 T cell receptor beta chains originate from one sample sequenced in a study of molecular identifiers for immune sequencing clone quantification. TCRdb independently ran MiXCR on the PCR reads; one entry per CDR3 protein. The repertoire has roughly 630,000 distinct CDR3 sequences, 25% of them found once; the top ten carry 0.7% to 0.95%. Sequenced input: naive CD8+ T cells from blood, with Jurkat cell RNA spiked in. The subset: FACS-sorted CD8+CD4-CCR7+CD45RA+ naive T cells. Receptors were obtained from a human donor in good health. Some libraries in this study had Jurkat cell RNA spiked in.

The V and J genes are TRBV7-9 and TRBJ1-1; D call uncertain. Trimming took off 8 bases at V and 0 bases at J, with 13 bases between the two ends. Germline values: CDR1 SEHNR, CDR2 FQNEAQ (reference sequence). This CDR3 contains 14 residues. CDR3 sequence: CASAQDGMNTEAFF. CDR3 sequence (DNA): TGTGCCAGCGCTCAGGACGGGATGAACACTGAAGCTTTCTTT.

Note on this clonotype: Since a much larger clone is just one base distant, this may be a read error. CDR3 coding DNA: TGTGCCAGCAGCTTAGGGGCTAGCGGGGTTTTTGCCTACGCGCAGTACTTC. This encodes CASSLGASGVFAYAQYF. The V gene is TRBV7-2, the J gene TRBJ2-7; 9 nucleotides align to TRBD2. The CDR3 contains 17 residues. The germline gives CDR1 SGHTA, CDR2 FQGNSA.

This clonotype was counted once. A junction end diverges from the germline sequence, so it may reflect a read error. This chain connects TRBV7-9 to TRBJ2-2, with a weak D call TRBD2 (6 bases). This CDR3 has 22 amino acids. The germline gives CDR1 SEHNR, CDR2 FQNEAQ (reference sequence). CDR3 region: CASSSTSALSGRGTANIGELFF. The DNA for the CDR3 is TGTGCCAGCAGCTCGACCTCGGCCCTTAGCGGAAGGGGTACCGCGAACATCGGGGAGCTGTTTTTT.

This clonotype was seen many times. The chain links TRBV2 to TRBJ2-7, with 9 bases lining up with TRBD1. Germline CDR1 is SNHLY and CDR2 is FYNNEI. The CDR3 sequence is 15 residues long. The J segment lost 5 bases and the V segment lost 1 base, leaving 6 bases of the junction unmatched. CDR3 sequence: CASSEVTGGMNEQYF. The CDR3 DNA sequence: TGTGCCAGCAGTGAAGTGACAGGGGGAATGAACGAGCAGTACTTC.

This chain uses TRBV9 with TRBJ2-1; unclear D gene. This CDR3 comprises 14 residues. Germline values: CDR1 SGDLS, CDR2 YYNGEE. Deletions cut 0 bases from V and 6 bases from J, with 10 bases between. CDR3 DNA: TGTGCCAGCAGCGTAGGGTTTAGCTTCAATGAGCAGTTCTTC. Its translation: CASSVGFSFNEQFF. Full variable domain (outside the CDR3, taken from reference TRBV9 and TRBJ2-1): DSGVTQTPKHLITATGQRVTLRCSPRSGDLSVYWYQQSLDQGLQFLIQYYNGEERAKGNILERFSAQQFPDLHSELNLSSLELGDSALYFCASSVGFSFNEQFFGPGTRLTVL.

Only a few counts were recorded for this clonotype. The chain uses TRBV20-1 and TRBJ2-7; D perhaps matches TRBD1 (6 bases). Trimming pared 6 bases from V and 3 bases from J, leaving 18 bases between. The germline gives CDR1 DFQATT, CDR2 SNEGSKA (reference sequence). This CDR3 spans 14 amino acids. The CDR3 spells CSATKVQGFYEQYF. The DNA for the CDR3 is TGCAGTGCCACAAAGGTACAGGGCTTCTACGAGCAGTACTTC.

This clonotype has at least ten counts. V is TRBV7-6 and J is TRBJ2-2; D may be TRBD2 (6 bases). This CDR3 spans 17 amino acids. CDR1 and CDR2 from the germline V gene are SGHVS and FNYEAQ. V shed 5 bases and J shed 2 bases, with 18 bases lying between them. This CDR3 reads CASSVVGRSPNTGELFF. The CDR3 nucleotides are TGTGCCAGCAGCGTGGTAGGGAGGTCGCCAAACACCGGGGAGCTGTTTTTT.

This clonotype was seen more than once but under ten times. The chain uses TRBV11-2 and TRBJ2-1; tentative D call: TRBD2 (5 bases). The length of the CDR3 is 14 residues. Germline assignment: CDR1 SGHAT and CDR2 FQNNGV. Deletions cut 3 bases from V and 10 bases from J, with 16 bases between. CDR3 nucleotides: TGTGCCAGCAGCTTTGGTCCCGCCGAGGGAGAGCAGTTCTTC. It translates to CASSFGPAEGEQFF.

This clonotype came up a few times. The chain joins TRBV20-1 to TRBJ2-1; 11 bases map to TRBD2. V trimming: 2 bases; J trimming: 7 bases; junction bases outside the gene matches: 10. CDR1 is DFQATT, CDR2 SNEGSKA, per germline (reference sequence). CDR3 length equals 16 residues. For the CDR3, the DNA is TGCAGTGCTAGAATGTTAACTAGCGGGAGTTTTAATGAGCAGTTCTTC. The encoded protein is CSARMLTSGSFNEQFF.

In its sample, this clonotype was seen many times. This chain connects TRBV19 to TRBJ2-5, with D possibly TRBD2 on 5 matching bases. V lost 11 bases to trimming and J lost 0 bases, with 13 bases between them. The CDR3 sequence is 13 residues long. Germline V gives CDR1 LNHDA, CDR2 SQIVND (reference sequence). DNA of the CDR3: TGTGCCGGCTCGCGGGTCGACCAAGAGACCCAGTACTTC. Translation: CAGSRVDQETQYF.

With respect to this clonotype: A much larger clone differs from this one at a single base, so this may be a read error. The rearrangement joins TRBV6-5 to TRBJ1-5, with 9 bases fitting TRBD1. This CDR3 is 14 amino acids long. Germline CDR1 reads MNHEY; CDR2 reads SVGAGI. V dropped 5 bases and J dropped 6; count of bases not matched to a gene: 5. CDR3 loop: CASSHKGQGQPQHF. The CDR3 bases are TGTGCCAGCAGTCACAAGGGACAGGGTCAGCCCCAGCATTTT.

At least ten counts were recorded for this clonotype. The chain has TRBV5-1 and TRBJ1-5; D gene ambiguous. In germline, CDR1 is SGHRS, CDR2 YFSETQ. The CDR3 sequence is 15 residues long. The V end was cut by 0 bases, the J end by 1 base, with 8 bases between. CDR3 region: CASSLEPSSNQPQHF. The CDR3 DNA sequence: TGCGCCAGCAGCTTGGAGCCCTCCAGCAATCAGCCCCAGCATTTT.

The chain has TRBV7-9 and TRBJ2-1; D tentatively reads TRBD1 or TRBD2 (5 bases each). Trimming removed 5 bases from V and 9 bases from J, with 26 bases in between. The germline gives CDR1 SEHNR, CDR2 FQNEAQ (reference sequence). The CDR3 length is 17 residues. The CDR3 loop is CASSHPRPGTRNSEQFF. The CDR3 nucleotides read TGTGCCAGCAGCCATCCCCGTCCGGGGACCAGGAACAGTGAGCAGTTCTTC.

The table lists this clonotype with a count of one. It may be a read error: a sequence one base away is much more abundant. V gene TRBV6-5 combines with J gene TRBJ2-5; D is unresolved. The length of the CDR3 is 14 residues. Germline V gives CDR1 MNHEY, CDR2 SVGAGI. The CDR3 nucleotides are TGTGCCAGCAGTTACGGGCTTCGACAAGAGCCCCAGTACTTC. It encodes CASSYGLRQEPQYF.

In its sample, this clonotype was seen many times. The chain combines TRBV4-1 with TRBJ1-1; D is uncertain. The V gene's germline CDR1 is MGHRA and CDR2 YSYEKL. This CDR3 region has 12 residues. Trimming removed 3 bases from V and 8 bases from J, with 10 bases in between. CDR3 nucleotides: TGCGCCAGCAGCCATGGAACCAGGGAAGCTTTCTTT. Its protein is CASSHGTREAFF.

Turning to this clonotype: The junction shows a germline mismatch at one end, possibly a read error. V and J are TRBV11-2 and TRBJ2-7; D is perhaps TRBD2 (7 bases). This CDR3 has 15 amino acids. Germline CDR1 is SGHAT and CDR2 is FQNNGV. CDR3 sequence: CASSLGAGATYDQHF. In nucleotides, the CDR3 is TGTGCCAGCAGCTTAGGCGCGGGGGCCACCTACGATCAGCACTTC.

The chain couples TRBV11-2 to TRBJ1-6; D is undetermined. The CDR3 covers 15 residues. Germline V CDR1 and CDR2: SGHAT, FQNNGV. V lost 1 base, J lost 7 bases, and 11 bases lay in between. The CDR3 DNA follows: TGTGCCAGCAGCTTAGGTCCACTGCCAAATTCACCCCTCCACTTT. Translation gives CASSLGPLPNSPLHF.

The chain combines TRBV7-8 with TRBJ1-2, with a possible D match to TRBD1 (5 bases). V shed 2 bases and J shed 8 bases, with 21 bases lying between them. Per the germline V gene, CDR1 is SGHVS and CDR2 is FQNEAQ. The CDR3 spans 16 residues. The CDR3, as DNA: TGTGCCAGCAGCTTATTCCCAGACAGTGCCTACTCCGGCTACACCTTC. The encoded protein is CASSLFPDSAYSGYTF.

This clonotype appeared a few times. The V call is TRBV7-9, the J call TRBJ2-7, with D unresolved. Germline V gene data show CDR1 as SEHNR and CDR2 as FQNEAQ (reference sequence). CDR3 size: 15 residues. The V gene lost 0 bases and the J gene lost 2 bases, with 11 bases spanning the gap. The CDR3 protein is CASSLAIGGAYEQYF. The CDR3 DNA is TGTGCCAGCAGCTTAGCGATTGGCGGAGCCTACGAGCAGTACTTC.

The rearrangement links TRBV2 to TRBJ2-5; TRBD2 is a possible D gene (5 bases). CDR1 is SNHLY and CDR2 is FYNNEI in the germline V gene. The CDR3 is made up of 15 amino acids. Trimming took off 8 bases at V and 8 bases at J, with 24 bases between the two ends. The CDR3 DNA follows: TGTGCCAGCCCCGGTCGGGGAGAGGGCCTGAGAACCCAGTACTTC. Its translation: CASPGRGEGLRTQYF.

On this clonotype itself: A single base separates this from a much larger clone, so it may be a read error. The chain employs TRBV7-9 and TRBJ2-5, with TRBD1 as a possible D gene (6 bases). V was trimmed by 8 bases and J by 5 bases, leaving 18 bases between them. The CDR3 extends over 14 amino acids. Germline V gene data show CDR1 as SEHNR and CDR2 as FQNEAQ (reference sequence). The CDR3 DNA sequence: TGTGCCAGCGGCCCAGACTGGGGGCTGGAGACCCAGTACTTC. Protein: CASGPDWGLETQYF.

This clonotype has only a few counts. The V gene is TRBV4-3, the J gene TRBJ2-7, with 11 bases aligning to TRBD2. Germline V gene data show CDR1 as LGHNA and CDR2 as YSLEER. This CDR3 is built from 13 residues. After removal of 5 bases from V and 3 bases from J, the junction contained 0 bases not matched to a gene. CDR3 in amino acids: CASSTSGSYEQYF. CDR3 DNA: TGCGCCAGCAGCACTAGCGGGAGCTACGAGCAGTACTTC.

This clonotype has ten or more counts. The CDR3 loop is CASTDGLTYEQYF. The DNA for the CDR3 is TGTGCCAGCACCGATGGGCTGACCTACGAGCAGTACTTC. The chain is built from TRBV7-9 and TRBJ2-7; no firm D call. Deletions cut 7 bases from V and 2 bases from J, with 12 bases between. The CDR3 consists of 13 residues. Germline CDR1 is SEHNR and CDR2 is FQNEAQ (reference sequence).

In its sample, this clonotype was seen many times. V is TRBV6-5 and J is TRBJ1-1, with D maybe TRBD1 (6 bases). Trimming left V 2 bases short and J 2 bases short, with 21 bases between. The CDR3 has 18 residues. Germline values: CDR1 MNHEY, CDR2 SVGAGI. In nucleotides, the CDR3 is TGTGCCAGCAGTTACCGTGCCTATCCCGGGACATCCAACACTGAAGCTTTCTTT. Translating gives CASSYRAYPGTSNTEAFF.